This T cell receptor (beta chain) was captured in a study of T cell responses to AZD1222 COVID-19 vaccine. A word on this clone: No antigen is known for it.

Measured with immunoSEQ multiplex PCR; TCRdb has only the in-frame clones, and not every one. This sample has about 180,000 clones; around 88% occur once, and the top ten carry about 7.2%. V lost 6 bases and J lost 3; bases outside the gene matches: 4. Germline V gene lookup returns CDR1 MNHEY and CDR2 SVGAGI. This CDR3 is 13 amino acids long. Whole-study results and caveats: Repertoire sampling occurred only after the peak T cell response. Increases in Spike-specific TCR breadth and depth were seen after two AZD1222 doses. Among those given AZD1222, only five or six were seropositive at baseline.

This sequence joins TRBV6-5 and TRBJ1-1, with TRBD1 identical over 7 bases. Sequencing was performed on peripheral blood, taken on day 0 of AZD1222 vaccination. This clonotype was obtained from an adult in good health. The CDR3 DNA reads TGTGCCAGCAGCCGACAGGGTTACACTGAAGCTTTCTTT. Amino acid sequence: CASSRQGYTEAFF.